The sample holds a few counts of the clone carrying this TCR beta chain. A single base separates this from a much larger clone, so it may be a read error. The germline gives CDR1 SGHTA, CDR2 FQGTGA. The CDR3 length is 15 residues. This sample was taken from a study of CD8+CD57+ T cells in acquired aplastic anemia. At the level of the study: Sorted CD4+ and CD8+ cell DNA averaged about 3.5 ug.

CD8+CD57+ cell expansion had been shown by flow cytometry in patients chosen for sequencing. Among the patients, all had severe acquired aplastic anemia. The study sampled blood from patients who had received no therapy. The template used for profiling TCR beta VDJ and CDR3 was genomic DNA. TCRdb re-derived calls from the reads in MiXCR, one entry per CDR3 protein. The data show 120,000 or so distinct CDR3 sequences, roughly 40% seen once. The sequence was collected from a human donor with aplastic anemia. This chain joins TRBV7-3 and TRBJ2-1, with 14 bases that match TRBD2. The sample consisted of sorted CD4+, CD8+, or CD8+CD57+ T cells (not recorded which) from PBMCs. The CDR3 DNA follows: TGTGTCAGCAGCCCGGGGACTAGCGGGGGTGGTGAGCAGTTCTTC. Its protein is CVSSPGTSGGGEQFF. Full variable domain (missing parts from reference TRBV7-3 and TRBJ2-1): GAGVSQTPSNKVTEKGKYVELRCDPISGHTALYWYRQSLGQGPEFLIYFQGTGAADDSGLPNDRFFAVRPEGSVSTLKIQRTERGDSAVYLCVSSPGTSGGGEQFFGPGTRLTVL.